This T cell receptor (beta chain) originates from a study of cytomegalovirus exposure and HLA in healthy donors. Findings and caveats of the study: Most TCR sequences proved rare, with some public TCRs found in many donors. Common viral pathogens (according to a later analysis) appeared linked to several of the most significant clusters.

The ends lost 0 bases at V and 5 bases at J; junction bases unmatched: 2. The CDR3 is 15 residues long. Germline V lookup: CDR1 MRHNA, CDR2 SNTAGT. Amplification used 60 Vbeta primers and 13 Jbeta primers. Sequencing used immunoSEQ multiplex PCR; TCRdb keeps in-frame clones, though not all of them. The sample carries about 110,000 clones, approximately 82% recorded once. This clone was recorded a few times. The antigen remains undetermined. The chain combines TRBV6-4 with TRBJ2-1; 9 bases are shared with TRBD2. The specimen was PBMCs. This sequence originates from a man aged 40-55 years in good health and CMV-seronegative. This CDR3 is CASSDSTSGNNEQFF. CDR3 in DNA: TGTGCCAGCAGTGACTCGACTAGCGGAAACAATGAGCAGTTCTTC.